This T cell receptor beta chain was identified during a study of cytomegalovirus exposure and HLA in healthy donors listed by TCRdb under 2017. In terms of the full investigation: An earlier analysis of approximately 640 of the donors reported 250 to 350 Gb of sequence data and 100 million to 140 million unique TCR beta sequences from roughly 180 million T cells. An early release that covered some 640 HLA-typed donors contained approximately 300 gigabases of sequencing data and 80 million or so unique TCR sequences. The genetic ancestry cluster associated with self-reported Caucasian donors included about 84% of the 350 to 500 genotyped donors. The aim of the study was to test whether cataloging public T cell receptors could identify signatures of past pathogen exposure. Using immunosequencing, the study profiled T cell repertoires from about 620 subjects and related those repertoires to cytomegalovirus serostatus. In addition to the first cohort of around 670 subjects, a separate validation cohort of 120 different subjects was used. High-throughput TCR immunosequencing, statistical association of individual TCRs with disease status, and machine learning were combined to predict cytomegalovirus infection status. In a later analysis, previously published TCR beta repertoires from some 640 donors were re-analyzed and high-resolution HLA genotyping was added so that TCR occurrence patterns could be studied. Rather than drawing on any new phenotypic data, the later analysis identified candidate immune exposures from TCR beta sequences and the way those sequences occurred across donors. To decide whether each TCR beta V gene segment behaved as functional or pseudogenic, an earlier analysis of some 540 of the donors relied on high-throughput TCR beta sequencing. Alongside the repertoire data, information on donor age, sex, ethnicity and CMV serostatus was compiled. In a later genetic analysis, genome-wide SNP genotypes for about 55% of the roughly 700 donors were used, and that subset was treated as a discovery cohort. All discovery cohort repertoires had been generated on a single sequencing platform. HLA typing covered class I and class II loci at four-digit resolution. Typing coverage varied by locus: about 620-640 donors for A, B, C, DRB1 and DQB1; under 550 for DQA1; nearly 610 for DPA1; roughly 450 for DPB1. About five DR-DQ haplotypes were treated as single units for association and clustering because of strong linkage in the cohort. Across 398 genotyped donors of the cohort, an average of about 240,000 unique TCR beta nucleotide sequences per donor were sequenced, and roughly 17% of those sequences were non-productive.

Trimming accounts for 0 bases at V and 5 bases at J, while the number of junction bases matched to no gene is 14. The CDR3, from cysteine to phenylalanine, totals 18 residues. The DNA shown is the 54-base CDR3, in frame from base 1. CDR1 SGHDT and CDR2 YYEEEE were looked up in the germline V gene. Study-level results and caveats: The presence/absence analyses assumed that sequencing depth was roughly uniform across donors, and that assumption may not be true. In an earlier analysis of roughly 500 of the donors, most TCR beta V segments appeared in productive rearrangements about 87% or about 30% of the time, broadly matching IMGT annotations. For the cohort, immune exposure information was limited to CMV serostatus. Because some donors lacked HLA typing at each locus, the association tests relied only on the typed subset. Most CMV-associated TCR beta chains appeared to be HLA-restricted in a later analysis, and the HLA associations seemed to be driven largely by CMV exposure. Compared with the roughly 670-donor mean, donors in an Asian-associated ancestry cluster had fewer N-insertions in productive TCRs, according to a later genetic analysis. According to a later analysis, TCR association rates differed among HLA loci, with DRB1 alleles showing the most associated TCRs and HLA-C alleles showing the fewest. V-gene and J-gene trimming of TCR beta chains was associated with a missense DCLRE1C variant in a later genetic analysis, and the association was replicated in an independent cohort. Correlated functional status among segregating V segments might be attributable to linkage disequilibrium, but an unknown experimental factor could not be ruled out. Because counts were too low, around 18 rarely observed V segments, including chromosome 9 orphons, were left out of the earlier analysis of a few hundred of the donors. A further reported finding was that TCR beta sequences accurately predicted the HLA-A and HLA-B alleles for most subjects in the first cohort. A later analysis reported that several top co-occurrence clusters appeared linked to parvovirus B19, influenza, CMV and Epstein-Barr virus. In a later analysis, HLA-associated TCR beta chains showed more clonal expansion and lower generation probabilities than non-associated chains that were equally common. Because the 87-base-pair reads could not distinguish some IMGT-functional V segments, including TRBV6-2 and TRBV6-3, those segments were excluded. The authors suggested that the approach could potentially be extended to other disease states and immunological phenotypes. When HLA alleles, especially DR and DQ, strongly co-occurred, TCR associations were difficult to assign to individual alleles. A group of highly shared sequence variants was considered likely to be a technical artifact of the sequencing pipeline. Three of the identified cytomegalovirus-associated TCR beta chains were confirmed in vitro to be specific for cytomegalovirus antigens. At a false discovery rate of 0.05, a later analysis linked some 18,000 TCR beta sequences to specific HLA alleles. Across donors, most TCR sequences were observed very rarely, whereas some public TCRs were present in many individuals. In both the original and validation cohorts, the classifier was reported to diagnose cytomegalovirus status with high specificity and sensitivity. A total of some 180 TCR beta chains were listed by the study as associated with cytomegalovirus. This cohort had only TCR beta chains sequenced, and the lack of alpha or paired-chain data limited which features could be detected.

In total, roughly 710 healthy bone marrow donors made up the cohort. At the time of sampling, every cohort member was nominally healthy, though immune exposures that went unrecorded were likely present. The donor tested CMV seropositive, placing the donor among the 289 seropositive members of the cohort. A peripheral blood sample was collected from each donor, and TCR beta sequencing was performed on peripheral blood mononuclear cells. Genomic DNA extraction from the blood cell samples was performed with the Qiagen DNeasy Blood Extraction Kit. The library was generated by the immunoSEQ multiplex PCR assay. For the multiplex PCR, a mixture combining 60 forward primers for TCR Vbeta segments and 13 reverse primers for TCR Jbeta segments was used. The CDR3 region of rearranged TCR beta genes was amplified from genomic DNA by a multiplex PCR assay. The Illumina HiSeq System was used to sequence the amplified TCR beta libraries as 87-base-pair reads. The source study handled its data this way. Across the roughly 640 repertoires, a later analysis counted approximately 83 million unique TCR beta chains, roughly 11 million of which were shared by at least two donors. Raw reads were error-corrected and collapsed into unique sequences with a nearest-neighbor algorithm that merged closely related sequences to remove PCR and sequencing errors. CDR3 sequences were aligned to IMGT reference sequences to assign V, D and J gene segments. Each retained sequence needed at least a six-nucleotide match to both a V gene segment and a J gene segment. A rearrangement counted as productive if the CDR3 had no stop codons and remained in frame with V and J, and every other rearrangement counted as non-productive. CDR3 was defined according to IMGT convention as the region running from the second conserved V-encoded cysteine to the conserved J-encoded phenylalanine. The earlier analysis of about 620 of the donors excluded sequences that lacked an unambiguous match to a single V gene segment. An earlier analysis of about 590 of the donors classified V segments as functional when productive rearrangements were above 56.7% and as segregating when the standard deviation between donors was above 5%. A statistical classification framework was built to diagnose cytomegalovirus status from the catalog of TCR beta chain sequences. In a later analysis, TCR nucleotide sequences were compared against IMGT/GENE-DB human TR gene sequences so that V and J genes could be assigned. Using the TCRdist pipeline, a later analysis assigned CDR3 sequences along with most-parsimonious VDJ recombination scenarios. In a later analysis, each TCR beta chain was defined by its CDR3 amino acid sequence together with its V-gene family, and reads lacking a unique V-gene family were excluded. A later analysis removed roughly 590 highly shared, low-generation-probability nucleotide sequences to deal with suspected cross-contamination and a sequencing artifact. For each public chain, a later analysis derived a clonal expansion index from normalized ranks of inferred template counts within each repertoire. Generation probabilities in a later analysis came from a VDJ recombination model fitted to out-of-frame rearrangements, and those results were checked against IGoR. Hypergeometric tests were used in a later analysis to score TCR-TCR, TCR-HLA and TCR-CMV co-occurrence, with a repertoire-size bias correction applied to the TCR pairs. False discovery rates were estimated in a later analysis by permuting HLA or CMV assignments 20 times. In a later analysis, co-occurring TCRs were grouped using DBSCAN, with TCRdist sequence similarity added in when clustering inside HLA-allele-positive subsets. Co-occurrence clustering excluded repertoires with fewer than 30,000 or more than 120,000 public chains, plus five with anomalous nucleotide sharing. Sourced from immuneACCESS, this table was stored by TCRdb with only in-frame sequences that have V and J called. A share of the clones is absent; for the studies checked, an unresolved V gene accounts for under half, and the remainder has no known explanation. Clone size and the V and J calls come from that table; the DNA yielded D and trimming. The sample has about 53,000 clones on record. Over 10% of the sample belongs to the ten largest clones.

Comment on this clone: This clone's antigen is unknown.

The V and J segments used are TRBV5-6 and TRBJ2-1; 7 central bases correspond to TRBD2. Source material: PBMCs. This clonotype originated in a man aged 18 to 30 in good health and CMV-seropositive. The CDR3 loop reads CASSLVGSAGLYDNEQFF. The DNA sequence is as follows: TGTGCCAGCAGCTTGGTGGGCAGCGCGGGACTATATGACAATGAGCAGTTCTTC. Full variable domain (CDR3 extended with the reference TRBV5-6 and TRBJ2-1 proteins): DAGVTQSPTHLIKTRGQQVTLRCSPKSGHDTVSWYQQALGQGPQFIFQYYEEEERQRGNFPDRFSGHQFPNYSSELNVNALLLGDSALYLCASSLVGSAGLYDNEQFFGPGTRLTVL.